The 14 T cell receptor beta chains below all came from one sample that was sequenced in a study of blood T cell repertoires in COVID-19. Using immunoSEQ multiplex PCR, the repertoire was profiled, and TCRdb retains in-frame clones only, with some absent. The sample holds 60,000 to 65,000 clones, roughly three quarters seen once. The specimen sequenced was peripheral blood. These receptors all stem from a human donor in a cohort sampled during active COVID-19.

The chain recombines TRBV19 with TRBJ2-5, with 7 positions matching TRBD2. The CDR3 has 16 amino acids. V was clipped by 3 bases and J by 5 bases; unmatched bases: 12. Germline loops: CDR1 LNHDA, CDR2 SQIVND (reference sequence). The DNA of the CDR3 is TGTGCCAGTAGTATTCGGGGGGATCCGGATGAGGAGACCCAGTACTTC. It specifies CASSIRGDPDEETQYF.

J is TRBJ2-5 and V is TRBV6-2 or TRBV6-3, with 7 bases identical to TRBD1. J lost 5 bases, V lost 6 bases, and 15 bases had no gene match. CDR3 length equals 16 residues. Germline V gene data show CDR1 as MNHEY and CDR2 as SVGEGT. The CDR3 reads CASSPRGTAWGETQYF. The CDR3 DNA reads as TGTGCCAGCAGCCCGCGAGGGACAGCTTGGGGGGAGACCCAGTACTTC.

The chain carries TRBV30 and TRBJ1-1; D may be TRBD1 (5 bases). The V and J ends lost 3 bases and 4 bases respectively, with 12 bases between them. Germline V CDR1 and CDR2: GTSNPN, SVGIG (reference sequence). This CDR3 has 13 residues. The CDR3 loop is CAWRKGASTEAFF. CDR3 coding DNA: TGTGCCTGGAGAAAAGGGGCGAGCACTGAAGCTTTCTTT.

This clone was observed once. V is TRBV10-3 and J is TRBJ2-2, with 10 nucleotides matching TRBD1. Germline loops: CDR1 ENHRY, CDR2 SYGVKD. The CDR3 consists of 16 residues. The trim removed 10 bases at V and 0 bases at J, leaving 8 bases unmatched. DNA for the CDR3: TGTGCCAGCTCCCGGACAGGGGGTACGAACACCGGGGAGCTGTTTTTT. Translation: CASSRTGGTNTGELFF.

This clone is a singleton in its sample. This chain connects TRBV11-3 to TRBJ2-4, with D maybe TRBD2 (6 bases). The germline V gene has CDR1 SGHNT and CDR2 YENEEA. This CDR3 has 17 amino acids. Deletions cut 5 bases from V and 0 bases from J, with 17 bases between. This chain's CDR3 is CASSLLEGLLAKNIQYF. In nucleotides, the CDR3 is TGTGCCAGCAGCCTTTTGGAGGGCCTATTAGCCAAAAACATTCAGTACTTC. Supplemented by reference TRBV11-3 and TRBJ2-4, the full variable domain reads EAGVVQSPRYKIIEKKQPVAFWCNPISGHNTLYWYLQNLGQGPELLIRYENEEAVDDSQLPKDRFSAERLKGVDSTLKIQPAELGDSAVYLCASSLLEGLLAKNIQYFGAGTRLSVL.

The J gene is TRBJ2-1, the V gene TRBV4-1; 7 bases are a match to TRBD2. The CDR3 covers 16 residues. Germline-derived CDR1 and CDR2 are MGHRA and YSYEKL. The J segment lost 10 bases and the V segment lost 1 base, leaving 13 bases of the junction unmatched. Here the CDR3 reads CASSQGPGLVLGEQFF. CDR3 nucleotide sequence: TGCGCCAGCAGCCAAGGGCCCGGACTAGTCCTAGGCGAGCAGTTCTTC.

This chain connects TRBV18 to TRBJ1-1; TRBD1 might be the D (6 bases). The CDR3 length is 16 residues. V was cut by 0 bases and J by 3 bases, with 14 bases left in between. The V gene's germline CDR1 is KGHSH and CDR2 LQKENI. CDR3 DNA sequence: TGTGCCAGCTCACCACCGGCGGGGGGCGAATACACTGAAGCTTTCTTT. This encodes CASSPPAGGEYTEAFF.

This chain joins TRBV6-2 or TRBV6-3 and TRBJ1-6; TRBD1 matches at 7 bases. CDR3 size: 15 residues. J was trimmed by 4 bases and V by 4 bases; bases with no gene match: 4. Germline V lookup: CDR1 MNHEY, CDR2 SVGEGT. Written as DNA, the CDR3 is TGTGCCAGCAGTTCCGCGGGACAGTATAATTCACCCCTCCACTTT. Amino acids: CASSSAGQYNSPLHF.

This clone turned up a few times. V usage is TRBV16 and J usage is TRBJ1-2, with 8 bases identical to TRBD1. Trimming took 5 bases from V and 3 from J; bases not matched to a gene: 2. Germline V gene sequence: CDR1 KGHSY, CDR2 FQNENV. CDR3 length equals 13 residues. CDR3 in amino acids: CASSLTGDYGYTF. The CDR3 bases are TGTGCCAGCAGCTTGACAGGGGACTATGGCTACACCTTC. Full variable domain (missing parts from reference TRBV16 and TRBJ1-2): GEEVAQTPKHLVRGEGQKAKLYCAPIKGHSYVFWYQQVLKNEFKFLISFQNENVFDETGMPKERFSAKCLPNSPCSLEIQATKLEDSAVYFCASSLTGDYGYTFGSGTRLTVV.

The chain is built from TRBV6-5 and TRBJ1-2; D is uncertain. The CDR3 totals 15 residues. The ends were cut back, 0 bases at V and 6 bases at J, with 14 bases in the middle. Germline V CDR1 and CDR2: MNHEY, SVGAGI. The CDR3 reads CASSYSGRGKDGYTF. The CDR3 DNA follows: TGTGCCAGCAGTTACTCAGGGAGAGGAAAAGATGGCTACACCTTC.

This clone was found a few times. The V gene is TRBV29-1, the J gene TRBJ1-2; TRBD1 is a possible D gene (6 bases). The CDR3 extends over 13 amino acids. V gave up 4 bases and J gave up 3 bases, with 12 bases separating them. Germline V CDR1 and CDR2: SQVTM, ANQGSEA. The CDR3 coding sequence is TGCAGCGTTGGGAACAGGGATGACTATGGCTACACCTTC. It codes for CSVGNRDDYGYTF. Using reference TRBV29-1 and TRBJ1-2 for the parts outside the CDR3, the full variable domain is SAVISQKPSRDICQRGTSLTIQCQVDSQVTMMFWYRQQPGQSLTLIATANQGSEATYESGFVIDKFPISRPNLTFSTLTVSNMSPEDSSIYLCSVGNRDDYGYTFGSGTRLTVV.

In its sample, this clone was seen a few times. CDR3 protein: CASSSGGWGQETQYF. CDR3 bases: TGTGCCAGCAGCTCCGGCGGGTGGGGCCAAGAGACCCAGTACTTC. J is TRBJ2-5 and V is TRBV3-1 (or the pseudogene TRBV3-2); tentatively, D is TRBD2 (5 bases). The V end was cut by 5 bases, the J end by 1 base, with 14 bases between. Germline CDR1 LGHDT, CDR2 YNNKEL (reference sequence). This CDR3 region has 15 residues.

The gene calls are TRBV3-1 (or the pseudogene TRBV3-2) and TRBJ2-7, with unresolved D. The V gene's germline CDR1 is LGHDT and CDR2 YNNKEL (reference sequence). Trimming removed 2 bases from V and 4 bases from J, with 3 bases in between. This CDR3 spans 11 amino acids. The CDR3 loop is CASSQLYEQYF. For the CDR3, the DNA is TGTGCCAGCAGCCAATTATACGAGCAGTACTTC.

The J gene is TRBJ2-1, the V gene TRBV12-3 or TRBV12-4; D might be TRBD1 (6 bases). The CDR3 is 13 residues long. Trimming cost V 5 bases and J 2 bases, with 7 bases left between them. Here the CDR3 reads CASSQGTYNEQFF. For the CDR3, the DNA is TGTGCCAGCAGTCAGGGGACCTACAATGAGCAGTTCTTC.